These 7 T cell receptor beta chains came from one sample sequenced in a study of cytomegalovirus exposure and HLA in healthy donors. The repertoire was sequenced with immunoSEQ multiplex PCR; TCRdb's copy has only in-frame clones and lacks some. The repertoire holds some 250,000 clones, with around 91% as singletons. Sample: PBMCs. These receptor sequences come from a woman younger than 30 in good health and CMV-seronegative.

For this clone: At one end, the junction sequence differs from germline, possibly due to a read error. This sequence joins TRBV28 and TRBJ1-1, with D tentatively TRBD1 (6 bases). The CDR3 contains 15 residues. Germline V gives CDR1 MDHEN, CDR2 SYDVKM. The CDR3 nucleotides are TGTGCCGGCAGGAAGGGGGTTAGTATAGACACTGAAGCTTTCTTT. Translation gives CAGRKGVSIDTEAFF.

V usage is TRBV13 and J usage is TRBJ2-7; 9 positions match TRBD1. The V gene end was trimmed by 5 bases and the J gene end by 5 bases; junction bases not matched to a gene: 10. The length of the CDR3 is 15 residues. Germline CDR1 and CDR2: PRHDT and FYEKMQ (reference sequence). CDR3 DNA sequence: TGTGCCAGCAGCGCCGGGGACAGGGAAATAAACGAGCAGTACTTC. Translated: CASSAGDREINEQYF.

The genes are TRBV4-3 and TRBJ1-2; D may be TRBD1 (5 bases). CDR3 size: 15 residues. Germline V gene data show CDR1 as LGHNA and CDR2 as YSLEER. Trimming took 0 bases from V and 0 from J, leaving 8 bases between them. The CDR3 DNA reads TGCGCCAGCAGCCAAGAGGAAGGGGCTAACTATGGCTACACCTTC. Translating gives CASSQEEGANYGYTF.

The chain joins TRBV15 to TRBJ1-3; weak D call: TRBD1 (5 bases). V was shortened by 0 bases and J by 4 bases, with 10 bases between the two germline ends. This CDR3 has 15 amino acids. Germline V gene lookup returns CDR1 LNHNV and CDR2 YYDKDF (reference sequence). The CDR3 loop is CATSRDRVSGNTIYF. CDR3 bases: TGTGCCACCAGCAGAGACAGGGTATCAGGAAACACCATATATTTT. The full variable domain, rest sourced from reference TRBV15 and TRBJ1-3, is DAMVIQNPRYQVTQFGKPVTLSCSQTLNHNVMYWYQQKSSQAPKLLFHYYDKDFNNEADTPDNFQSRRPNTSFCFLDIRSPGLGDTAMYLCATSRDRVSGNTIYFGEGSWLTVV.

The gene calls are TRBV7-9 and TRBJ2-2, with a tentative D call TRBD1 (6 bases). CDR1 and CDR2 from the germline V gene are SEHNR and FQNEAQ (reference sequence). V was trimmed by 5 bases and J by 4 bases, leaving 17 bases between them. The CDR3 consists of 16 residues. The CDR3 protein is CASSTVTGLGTGELFF. DNA for the CDR3: TGTGCCAGCAGCACAGTAACAGGGTTAGGCACCGGGGAGCTGTTTTTT. Variable domain in full (rest from reference TRBV7-9 and TRBJ2-2): DTGVSQNPRHKITKRGQNVTFRCDPISEHNRLYWYRQTLGQGPEFLTYFQNEAQLEKSRLLSDRFSAERPKGSFSTLEIQRTEQGDSAMYLCASSTVTGLGTGELFFGEGSRLTVL.

Concerning this clone: The junction does not match germline at one end; this may be a read error. CDR3 region: CAWSVRQNSEAFF. The DNA of the CDR3 is TGTGCCTGGAGTGTACGGCAGAACAGTGAAGCTTTCTTT. The V and J genes are TRBV30 and TRBJ1-1; no firm D call. Germline V gene data show CDR1 as GTSNPN and CDR2 as SVGIG (reference sequence). CDR3 length: 13 amino acids.

The rearrangement uses TRBV6-5 and TRBJ1-1, with D possibly being TRBD1 (6 bases). The CDR3 is 14 residues long. V was trimmed by 6 bases and J by 3 bases, leaving 14 bases between them. Germline loops: CDR1 MNHEY, CDR2 SVGAGI. The CDR3, as DNA: TGTGCCAGCAGCGATGGGGGCTATGACACTGAAGCTTTCTTT. Amino acid sequence: CASSDGGYDTEAFF.